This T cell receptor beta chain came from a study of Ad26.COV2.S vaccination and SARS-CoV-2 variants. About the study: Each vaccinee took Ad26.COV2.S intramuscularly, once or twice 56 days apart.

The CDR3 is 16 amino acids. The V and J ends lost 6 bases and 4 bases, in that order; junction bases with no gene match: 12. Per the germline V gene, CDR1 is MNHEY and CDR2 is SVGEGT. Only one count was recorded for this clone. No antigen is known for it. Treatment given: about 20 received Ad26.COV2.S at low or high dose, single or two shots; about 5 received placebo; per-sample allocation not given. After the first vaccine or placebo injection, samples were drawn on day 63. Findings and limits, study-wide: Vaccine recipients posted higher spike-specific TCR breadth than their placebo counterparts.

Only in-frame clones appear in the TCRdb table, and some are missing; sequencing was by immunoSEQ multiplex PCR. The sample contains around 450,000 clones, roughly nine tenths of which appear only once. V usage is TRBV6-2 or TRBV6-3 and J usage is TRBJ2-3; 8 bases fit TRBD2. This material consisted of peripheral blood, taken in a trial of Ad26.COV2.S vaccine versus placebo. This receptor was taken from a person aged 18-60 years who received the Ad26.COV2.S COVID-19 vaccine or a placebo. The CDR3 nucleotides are TGTGCCAGCAGCTCACCGGGACTAGTCTCTTCAGATACGCAGTATTTT. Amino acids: CASSSPGLVSSDTQYF.